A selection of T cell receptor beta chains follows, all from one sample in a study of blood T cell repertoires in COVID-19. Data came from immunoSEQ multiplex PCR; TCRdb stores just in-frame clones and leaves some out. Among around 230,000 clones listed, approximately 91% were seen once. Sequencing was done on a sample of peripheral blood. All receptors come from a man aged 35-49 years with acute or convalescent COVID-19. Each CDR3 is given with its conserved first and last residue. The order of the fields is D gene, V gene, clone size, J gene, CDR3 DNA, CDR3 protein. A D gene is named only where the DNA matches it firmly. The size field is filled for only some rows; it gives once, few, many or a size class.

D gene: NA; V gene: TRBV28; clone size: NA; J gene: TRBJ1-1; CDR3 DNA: TGTGCCAGCAGTTCCCAACAGGGCGACGCGGGAGCTTTCTTT; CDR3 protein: CASSSQQGDAGAFF
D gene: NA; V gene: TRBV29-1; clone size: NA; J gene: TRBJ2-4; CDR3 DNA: TGCAGCGTTGAAGCAGCATCCGGGTCTTTAGCCAAAAACATTCAGTACTTC; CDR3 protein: CSVEAASGSLAKNIQYF
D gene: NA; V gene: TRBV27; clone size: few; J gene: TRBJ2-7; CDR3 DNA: TGTGCCAGCAGTCCCGCCGGGACTTATGTCTACGAGCAGTACTTC; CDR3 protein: CASSPAGTYVYEQYF
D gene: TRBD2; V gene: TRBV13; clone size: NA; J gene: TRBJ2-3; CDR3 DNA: TGTGCCAGCGGCGCGGGGGTCGTGGCAGATACGCAGTATTTT; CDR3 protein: CASGAGVVADTQYF
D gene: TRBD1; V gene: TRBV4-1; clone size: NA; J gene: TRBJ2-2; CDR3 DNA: TGCGCCAGCAGCCCCGGGACAGGGGATAGCACCGGGGAGCTGTTTTTT; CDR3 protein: CASSPGTGDSTGELFF
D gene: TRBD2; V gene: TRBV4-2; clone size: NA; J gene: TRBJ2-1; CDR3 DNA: TGTGCCAGCAGCCAAGAACTAGCGGGGTACAATGAGCAGTTCTTC; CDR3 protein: CASSQELAGYNEQFF
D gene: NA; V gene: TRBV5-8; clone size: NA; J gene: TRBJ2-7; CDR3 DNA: TGTGCCAGCAGCCCCACCCCGGGGGTCCCCCTATTC; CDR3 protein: CASSPTPGVPLF
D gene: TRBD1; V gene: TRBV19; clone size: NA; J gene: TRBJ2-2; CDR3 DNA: TGTGCCAGTAGACCCCAGGGGGCTTACACCGGGGAGCTGTTTTTT; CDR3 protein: CASRPQGAYTGELFF
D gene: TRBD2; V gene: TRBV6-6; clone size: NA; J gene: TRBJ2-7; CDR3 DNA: TGTGCCAGCACCCAAGCGGGGGGGCTAAGGTACGAGCAGTACTTC; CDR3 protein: CASTQAGGLRYEQYF
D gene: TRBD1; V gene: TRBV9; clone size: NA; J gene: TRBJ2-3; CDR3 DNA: TGTGCCAGCAGCGCAACCGGGGGACAGGGTCGCACAGATACGCAGTATTTT; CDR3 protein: CASSATGGQGRTDTQYF
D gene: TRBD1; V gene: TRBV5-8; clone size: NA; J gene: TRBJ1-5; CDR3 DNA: TGTGCCAGCGGCGACCGGGACAGGTTTTATAGCAATCAGCCCCAGCATTTT; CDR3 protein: CASGDRDRFYSNQPQHF
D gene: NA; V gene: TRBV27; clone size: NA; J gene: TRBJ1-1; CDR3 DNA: TGTGCCAGCAGTCTCGAGAGTTACACTGAAGCTTTCTTT; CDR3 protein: CASSLESYTEAFF
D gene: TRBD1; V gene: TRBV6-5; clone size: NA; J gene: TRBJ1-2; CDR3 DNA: TGTGCCAGCAGTTACCCGGACAGGGAGGGGATGTTTGGCTACACCTTC; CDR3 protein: CASSYPDREGMFGYTF
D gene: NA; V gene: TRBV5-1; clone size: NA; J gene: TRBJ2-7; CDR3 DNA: TGCGCCAGCAGCCTTACTGTGGGGGGTTGGGAGCAGTACTTC; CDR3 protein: CASSLTVGGWEQYF
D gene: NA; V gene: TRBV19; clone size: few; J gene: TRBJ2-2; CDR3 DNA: TGTGCCAGTACCACACCCAGCGCGGGGACCGGGGAGCTGTTTTTT; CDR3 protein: CASTTPSAGTGELFF
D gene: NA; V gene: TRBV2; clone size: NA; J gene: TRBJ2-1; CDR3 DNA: TGTGCCAGCAGTGCTCGGACCGGGGTGGCCGATGAGCAGTTCTTC; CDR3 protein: CASSARTGVADEQFF
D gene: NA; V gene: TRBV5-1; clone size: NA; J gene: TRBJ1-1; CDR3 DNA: TGCGCCAGCAGCCAACGCATCGGAGGGAACACTGAAGCTTTCTTT; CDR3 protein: CASSQRIGGNTEAFF
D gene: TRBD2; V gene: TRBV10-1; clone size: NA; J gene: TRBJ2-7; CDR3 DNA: TGCGCCAGCAGTGAGCCTTACTCCGGGACTAACCACGAGCAGTACTTC; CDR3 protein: CASSEPYSGTNHEQYF
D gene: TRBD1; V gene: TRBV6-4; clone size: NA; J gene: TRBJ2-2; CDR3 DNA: TGTGCCAGCAGTGGACAGGGGGCCTCGAACACCGGGGAGCTGTTTTTT; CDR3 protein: CASSGQGASNTGELFF
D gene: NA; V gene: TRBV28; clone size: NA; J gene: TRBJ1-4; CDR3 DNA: TGTGCCAGCATTCTTGGGGGCGCAACTAATGAAAAACTGTTTTTT; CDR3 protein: CASILGGATNEKLFF
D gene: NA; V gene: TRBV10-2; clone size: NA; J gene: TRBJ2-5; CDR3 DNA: TGCGCCAGCAGGTCCGGGCAGGGGGAGACCCAGTACTTC; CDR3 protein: CASRSGQGETQYF
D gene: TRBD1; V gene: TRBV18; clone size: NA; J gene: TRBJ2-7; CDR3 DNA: TGTGCCAGCTCACCACCTGAGGGACAGGGGGCAAGGGAGCAGTACTTC; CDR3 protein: CASSPPEGQGAREQYF
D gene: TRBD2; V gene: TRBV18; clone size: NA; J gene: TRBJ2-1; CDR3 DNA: TGTGCCAGCTCACCATGGAGCGGGGGGGCCAACAATGAGCAGTTCTTC; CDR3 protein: CASSPWSGGANNEQFF